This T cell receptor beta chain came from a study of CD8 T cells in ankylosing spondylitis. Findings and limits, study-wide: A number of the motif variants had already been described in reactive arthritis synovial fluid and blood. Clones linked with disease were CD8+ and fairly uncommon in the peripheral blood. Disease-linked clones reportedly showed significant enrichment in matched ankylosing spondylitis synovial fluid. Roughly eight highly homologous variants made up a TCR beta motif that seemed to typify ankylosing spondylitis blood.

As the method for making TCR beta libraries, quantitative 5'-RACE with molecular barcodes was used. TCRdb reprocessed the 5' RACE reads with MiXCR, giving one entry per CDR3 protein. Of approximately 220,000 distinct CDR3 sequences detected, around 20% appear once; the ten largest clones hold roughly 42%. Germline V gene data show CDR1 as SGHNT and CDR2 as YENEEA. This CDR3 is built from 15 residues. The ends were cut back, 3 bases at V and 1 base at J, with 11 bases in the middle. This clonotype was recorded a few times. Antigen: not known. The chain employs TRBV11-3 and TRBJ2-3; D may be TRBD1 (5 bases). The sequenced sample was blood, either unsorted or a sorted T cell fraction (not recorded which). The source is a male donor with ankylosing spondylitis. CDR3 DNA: TGTGCCAGCAGCTTCAGGGAATGGGGCACAGATACGCAGTATTTT. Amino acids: CASSFREWGTDTQYF.